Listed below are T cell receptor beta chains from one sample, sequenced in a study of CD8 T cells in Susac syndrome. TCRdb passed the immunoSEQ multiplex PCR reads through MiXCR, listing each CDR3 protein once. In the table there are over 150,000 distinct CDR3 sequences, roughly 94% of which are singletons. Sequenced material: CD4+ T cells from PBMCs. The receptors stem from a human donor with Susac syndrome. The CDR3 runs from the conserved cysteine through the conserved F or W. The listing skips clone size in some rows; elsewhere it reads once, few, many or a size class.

CASRRTGAHEQYF | TRBV7-9 | . | TRBJ2-7
CASSFTPSSYEQYF | TRBV7-6 | . | TRBJ2-7
CASSPRYNEQFF | TRBV12-3/TRBV12-4 | . | TRBJ2-1
CAWSSTFSNQPQHF | TRBV30 | once | TRBJ1-5
CASSSIAGGYNEQFF | TRBV3-1 | . | TRBJ2-1
CASRAQGSSYEQYF | TRBV6-5 | . | TRBJ2-7
CASSLRTVGYTF | TRBV28 | . | TRBJ1-2
CAWTHGSGGGTDTQYF | TRBV30 | . | TRBJ2-3
CASSPDRGQPYNSPLHF | TRBV3-1 | . | TRBJ1-6
CSAGTSGSTGELFF | TRBV29-1 | . | TRBJ2-2
CSARVPNNAEALGEQYF | TRBV20-1 | . | TRBJ2-7
CSASGEETQYF | TRBV20-1 | . | TRBJ2-5
CSASRGREEKLFF | TRBV20-1 | . | TRBJ1-4
CASSPGRQTFGAFF | TRBV12-3/TRBV12-4 | once | TRBJ1-1
CSAQGWGQGNSNEQFF | TRBV20-1 | . | TRBJ2-1
CACQGRRNTEAFF | TRBV30 | . | TRBJ1-1
CSVSQNSGADTQYF | TRBV29-1 | . | TRBJ2-3
CASSPREKAYEQFF | TRBV7-9 | . | TRBJ2-1
CASSRPSVVSGANVLTF | TRBV19 | . | TRBJ2-6
CASRLGNQPQHF | TRBV28 | . | TRBJ1-5
CASSQARQGGETQYF | TRBV3-1 | . | TRBJ2-5
CASRARQGLSYEQYF | TRBV7-9 | . | TRBJ2-7